This is a list of T cell receptor beta chains from one sample in a study of T-cell reconstitution after alpha-beta-depleted transplantation in children. TCRdb passed the PCR reads through MiXCR, listing each CDR3 protein once. This sample has fewer than 350,000 distinct CDR3 sequences, with approximately 10% found just once. The specimen was peripheral blood, collected 180 days after TCRalphabeta/CD19-depleted stem cell transplant. These receptors came from a male patient between 2 and 15 years old who had a stem cell transplant for chronic granulomatous disease, so the T cells may come from the graft donor. Each CDR3 is given with its conserved first and last residue. A D gene is named only where the DNA matches it firmly. The listing skips clone size in some rows; elsewhere it reads once, few, many or a size class.

V	D	J	size	CDR3
TRBV30	TRBD1	TRBJ1-2	many	CAWSRTGAVTF
TRBV18	.	TRBJ2-7	many	CASSPPGAGYRYEQYF
TRBV9	.	TRBJ2-5	many	CASSPHLHVETQYF
TRBV7-2	.	TRBJ2-1	many	CASSLGRRNEQFF
TRBV12-3/TRBV12-4	.	TRBJ2-5	many	CASSTEAAQTQYF
TRBV12-3/TRBV12-4	TRBD1	TRBJ2-7	few	CASRISTGVSEQYF
TRBV12-3/TRBV12-4	.	TRBJ2-7	many	CASSDRGARQYF
TRBV7-9	.	TRBJ2-7	few	CASSLGTGIPYEQYF
TRBV5-1	TRBD2	TRBJ2-1	many	CASSLILAGSSYNEQFF
TRBV20-1	.	TRBJ1-4	many	CSARDMSNEKLFF
TRBV21-1	.	TRBJ2-3	.	CASSKGGAKCADTQYF
TRBV20-1	TRBD1	TRBJ2-2	many	CSATQVTGATGELFF
TRBV15	.	TRBJ2-3	many	CATSRDWVTDTQYF
TRBV12-3/TRBV12-4	TRBD2	TRBJ2-5	many	CASSFGGRAGETQYF
TRBV5-1	.	TRBJ2-3	many	CASSLVAAGYTDTQYF
TRBV14	.	TRBJ1-3	few	CASSRQGSRNTIYF
TRBV7-6	.	TRBJ2-3	many	CASSLGVGGITDTQYF
TRBV29-1	TRBD2	TRBJ2-7	many	CSVERRGRAVEQYF
TRBV18	.	TRBJ1-1	few	CASSPVFGGINTEAFF
TRBV4-2	.	TRBJ1-2	few	CASSQGSGFGYTF
TRBV7-2	.	TRBJ1-5	many	CASSLQGVYSNQPQHF
TRBV28	.	TRBJ2-1	few	CASSSTRQAYNEQFF
TRBV6-1	TRBD1	TRBJ2-7	many	CASRKDRGSSYEQYF
TRBV6-1	.	TRBJ2-2	many	CASRQPNTGELFF
TRBV21-1	.	TRBJ2-7	many	CASSQMTGTISYEQYF
TRBV28	.	TRBJ2-4	few	CASSFQGGKKNIQYF
TRBV5-1	TRBD1	TRBJ2-1	many	CASSSDRRYNEQFF
TRBV20-1	.	TRBJ2-1	many	CSAFRPYNEQFF
TRBV6-2/TRBV6-3	.	TRBJ1-5	many	CASSYLRSGGEPQHF
TRBV7-2	.	TRBJ1-4	many	CASSFSGEKLFF
TRBV12-3/TRBV12-4	TRBD2	TRBJ2-1	many	CASSFGREGRGAMSIF
TRBV28	.	TRBJ2-3	few	CASSMRGPSTDTQYF
TRBV5-1	TRBD1	TRBJ2-7	many	CASSLGTDTFYEQYF
TRBV29-1	.	TRBJ2-4	many	CSVGTTGLVKNIQYF
TRBV20-1	.	TRBJ2-7	many	CSAPNGVPYEQYF
TRBV20-1	TRBD2	TRBJ2-5	many	CSARLAGGPGTQYF
TRBV6-4	.	TRBJ1-1	.	CASRASVDTEAFF